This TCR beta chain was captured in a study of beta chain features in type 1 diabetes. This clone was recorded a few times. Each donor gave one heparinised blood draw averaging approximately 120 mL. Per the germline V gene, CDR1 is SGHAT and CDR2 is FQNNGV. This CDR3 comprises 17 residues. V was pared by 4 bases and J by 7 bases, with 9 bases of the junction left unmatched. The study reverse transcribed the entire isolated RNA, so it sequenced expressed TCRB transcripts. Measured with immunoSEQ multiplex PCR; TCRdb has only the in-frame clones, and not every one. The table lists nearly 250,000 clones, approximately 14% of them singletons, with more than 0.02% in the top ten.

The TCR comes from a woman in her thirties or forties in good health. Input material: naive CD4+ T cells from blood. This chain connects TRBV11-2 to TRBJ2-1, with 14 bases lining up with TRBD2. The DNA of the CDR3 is TGTGCCAGCAGCTCCGGACTAGCGGGGGGCCCGATTAATGAGCAGTTCTTC. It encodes CASSSGLAGGPINEQFF.